This T cell receptor (beta chain) comes out of a study of spatial heterogeneity in lung cancer. As for the study in general: As counted in raw reads, each unique TCR and UMI combination appeared more than ten times on average.

This CDR3 is 13 amino acids long. With 5 bases removed from V and 4 bases from J, the gap between germline ends came to 11 bases. Germline values: CDR1 MNHEY, CDR2 SMNVEV (reference sequence). TCRdb independently ran MiXCR on the 5' RACE reads; one entry per CDR3 protein. The sample holds tens of thousands of distinct CDR3 sequences, about 5% seen once. Time point: sample taken at primary tumor resection. The donors comprised 60 to 85 untreated early-stage non-small cell lung cancer patients. Sequencing was performed on whole RNA extracted from tumor and nontumor lung tissue, or from frozen PBMC, and the material was left unsorted.

The sequencing here drew on PBMCs, taken at surgery. This TCR came from a female donor with early-stage non-small cell lung cancer. The chain joins TRBV27 to TRBJ1-2; D not certain. In DNA, the CDR3 is TGTGCCAGCAGTCGCTGGGCAGGCTATGGCTACACCTTC. Protein: CASSRWAGYGYTF.